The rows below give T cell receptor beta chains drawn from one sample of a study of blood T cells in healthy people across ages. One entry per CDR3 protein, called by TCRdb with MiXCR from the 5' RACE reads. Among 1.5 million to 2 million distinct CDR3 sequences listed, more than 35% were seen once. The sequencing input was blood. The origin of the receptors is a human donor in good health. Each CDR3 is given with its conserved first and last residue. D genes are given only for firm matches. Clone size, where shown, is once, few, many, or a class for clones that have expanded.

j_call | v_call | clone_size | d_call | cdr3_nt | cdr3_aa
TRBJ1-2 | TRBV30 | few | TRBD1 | TGTGCCTGGAGTGTATTAAGACAGGGAGTTGGCTACACCTTC | CAWSVLRQGVGYTF
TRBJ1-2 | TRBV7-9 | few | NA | TGTGCCAGCAGCTTAAGGGAGGATCACTATGGCTACACCTTC | CASSLREDHYGYTF
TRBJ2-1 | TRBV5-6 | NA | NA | TGTGCCAGCAGGCTTCTCCCCCGGAGGGCAGACAATGAGCAGTTCTTC | CASRLLPRRADNEQFF
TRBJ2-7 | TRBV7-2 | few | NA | TGTGCCAGCAGTTTATCCCGGGTTACCGAGCAGTACTTC | CASSLSRVTEQYF
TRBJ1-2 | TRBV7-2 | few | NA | TGTGCCAGCACCCCGGCGGGGTTCGGTGGCTACACCTTC | CASTPAGFGGYTF
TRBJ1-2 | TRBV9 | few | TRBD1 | TGTGCCAGCAGCGTGCAGGGACAGGGGGATAGTGGCTACACCTTC | CASSVQGQGDSGYTF
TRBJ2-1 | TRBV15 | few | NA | TGTGCCACCAGCAGGGCTCGGGACGCAAACAATGAGCAGTTCTTC | CATSRARDANNEQFF
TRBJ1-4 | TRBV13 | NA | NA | TGTGCCAGCAGCCAAGCCCAGGGTCTGAATGAAAAACTGTTTTTT | CASSQAQGLNEKLFF
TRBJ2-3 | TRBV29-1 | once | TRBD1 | TGCAGCGTTACGACAGGGGGCTCCCCAGATACGCAGTATTTT | CSVTTGGSPDTQYF
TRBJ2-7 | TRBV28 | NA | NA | TGTGCCAGCGGGGGGACATCCTTACGAGGGCAGTACTTC | CASGGTSLRGQYF
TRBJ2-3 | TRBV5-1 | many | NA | TGTGCCAGCAGTCCCCGGACAAGCACAGATACGCAGTATTTT | CASSPRTSTDTQYF
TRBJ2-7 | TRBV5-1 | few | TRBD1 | TGCGCCAGCAGGTCGACAGGGGGCTCCTACGAGCAGTACTTC | CASRSTGGSYEQYF
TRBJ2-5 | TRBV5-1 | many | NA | TGCGCCAGCAGCTTGGACCAAGAGACCCAGTACTTC | CASSLDQETQYF
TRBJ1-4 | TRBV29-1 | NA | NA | TGCAGCGTTGAAGATACAGGGAAAGATGAAAAACTGTTTTTT | CSVEDTGKDEKLFF
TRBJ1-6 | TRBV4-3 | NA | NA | TGCGCCAGCAGCCAAGATGCGTTGTCAAATTCACCCCTCCACTTT | CASSQDALSNSPLHF
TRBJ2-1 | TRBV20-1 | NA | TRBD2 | TGCAGTGCTAGAGATCAGACTAGCGGGGGAAGGAGTGAGCAGTTCTTC | CSARDQTSGGRSEQFF
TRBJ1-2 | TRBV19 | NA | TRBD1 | TGTGCCAGTAGTAGGGGGACAGCGGTCTATGGCTACACCTTC | CASSRGTAVYGYTF
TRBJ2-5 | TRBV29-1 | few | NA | TGCAGCGTTGAGAAGAGCGGTGACGATAAAGAGACCCAGTACTTC | CSVEKSGDDKETQYF
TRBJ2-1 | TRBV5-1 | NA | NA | TGCGCCAGCAGCTTGGAAGGCGGGGGCCGGTCTAATGAGCAGTTCTTC | CASSLEGGGRSNEQFF
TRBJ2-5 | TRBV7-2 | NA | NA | TGTGCCAGCAGCTTAGTTACAAGCGGCCCCTTTGAGACCCAGTACTTC | CASSLVTSGPFETQYF
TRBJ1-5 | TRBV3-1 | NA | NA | TGTGCCAGCAGCCAGGATTTGAGCAGGAATCAGCCCCAGCATTTT | CASSQDLSRNQPQHF
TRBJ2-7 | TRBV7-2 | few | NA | TGTGCCAGCAGCTTAGTCGGGTTTTCAGCCTCCTACGAGCAGTACTTC | CASSLVGFSASYEQYF